A selection of T cell receptor beta chains follows, all from one sample in a study of vaccination and CD4 T cells after COVID-19. TCRdb itself ran the PCR reads through MiXCR, one entry per CDR3 protein. The data contain 11,000 or so distinct CDR3 sequences, 44% of them singletons. Antigen specificity for these receptors is unknown. Sequencing input: CD4+ T cells from blood, cultured in vitro. The receptors derive from a human donor who had recovered from COVID-19. CDR3s include the opening cysteine and the closing phenylalanine or tryptophan. Fields, in order: J gene, V gene, D gene, clone size, CDR3 protein, CDR3 DNA. A D gene is named only where the DNA matches it firmly. For some rows the clone size is stated as once, few or many, or as a class when expanded; others skip it.

>TRBJ1-1|TRBV9|TRBD1|NA
CASSRQGSTEAFF
TGTGCCAGCAGCCGACAGGGGTCCACTGAAGCTTTCTTT
>TRBJ2-5|TRBV2|NA|few
CASRLVMETQYF
TGTGCCAGCAGACTGGTGATGGAGACCCAGTACTTC
>TRBJ2-1|TRBV7-6|NA|NA
CASSLGKYNEQFF
TGTGCCAGCAGCTTAGGGAAATACAATGAGCAGTTCTTC
>TRBJ1-6|TRBV20-1|TRBD1|few
CSARGSGGVYNSPLHF
TGCAGTGCTAGAGGGTCAGGGGGCGTCTATAATTCACCCCTCCACTTT
>TRBJ1-2|TRBV2|NA|NA
CASSDGGTNYGYTF
TGTGCCAGCAGTGACGGAGGGACCAACTATGGCTACACCTTC
>TRBJ2-7|TRBV15|NA|medium-sized
CATSRVSGEQYF
TGTGCCACCAGCAGAGTGAGCGGCGAGCAGTACTTC
>TRBJ1-2|TRBV24-1|NA|NA
CATSDFGYGYTF
TGTGCCACCAGTGATTTTGGCTATGGCTACACCTTC
>TRBJ2-7|TRBV5-1|NA|NA
CASSNRDTAYEQYF
TGCGCCAGCAGCAACCGGGACACAGCCTACGAGCAGTACTTC
>TRBJ1-2|TRBV7-2|NA|few
CASSLDLMGAALYGYTF
TGTGCCAGCAGCTTAGATTTAATGGGGGCGGCTCTCTATGGCTACACCTTC
>TRBJ1-6|TRBV10-2|NA|NA
CASGGPDNSPLHF
TGCGCCAGCGGGGGGCCGGATAATTCACCCCTCCACTTT
>TRBJ1-1|TRBV30|TRBD1|few
CAWRARTGGSEAFF
TGTGCCTGGAGAGCACGGACAGGGGGTAGTGAAGCTTTCTTT
>TRBJ1-5|TRBV12-3/TRBV12-4|TRBD1|NA
CASNTGGLTNQPQHF
TGTGCCAGCAACACAGGGGGCCTTACCAATCAGCCCCAGCATTTT
>TRBJ2-5|TRBV7-6|TRBD2|few
CASSFGTGTSGRVETQYF
TGTGCCAGCAGCTTTGGTACAGGGACTAGCGGGAGGGTGGAGACCCAGTACTTC
>TRBJ1-1|TRBV11-2|NA|NA
CASSLTAGTETFF
TGTGCCAGCAGCCTGACCGCGGGGACTGAAACTTTCTTT
>TRBJ1-1|TRBV19|NA|NA
CASTPGQNTEAFF
TGTGCCAGTACTCCCGGCCAGAACACTGAAGCTTTCTTT
>TRBJ2-5|TRBV10-1|TRBD2|few
CASTFTQTGRGAQETQYF
TGCGCCAGCACCTTCACCCAAACGGGGCGGGGGGCTCAAGAGACCCAGTACTTC